One and the same sample provided the 28 T cell receptor beta chains below, sequenced in a study of T-cell memory formation after mild COVID-19. TCRdb processed the 5' RACE reads anew with MiXCR; each CDR3 protein has one entry. The sample lists around 370,000 distinct CDR3 sequences, under 25% occurring once. The sequenced material came from PBMCs or a T cell subset sorted from them (not recorded which). The receptors originated from an adult woman who had mild COVID-19 (a few samples of this study predate the infection). Cell type and time point are not known.

The chain has TRBV20-1 and TRBJ1-5, with D possibly TRBD1 on 6 matching bases. Trimming removed 5 bases at V and 4 bases at J, with 24 bases between. CDR3 length: 17 residues. Looked up from germline, CDR1 is DFQATT and CDR2 is SNEGSKA (reference sequence). CDR3: CSASYLARGPGNQPQHF. The CDR3 DNA is TGCAGTGCTTCATACTTAGCCAGGGGACCTGGGAATCAGCCCCAGCATTTT.

The chain couples TRBV6-2 or TRBV6-3 to TRBJ2-7; a possible D gene is TRBD1 (5 bases). The V end was cut by 4 bases, the J end by 1 base, with 11 bases between. Germline V gene sequence: CDR1 MNHEY, CDR2 SVGEGT. This CDR3 contains 14 residues. Written as DNA, the CDR3 is TGTGCCAGCAGTTTCGGACCAGGGTCCTACGAGCAGTACTTC. It yields the protein CASSFGPGSYEQYF.

V usage is TRBV6-5 and J usage is TRBJ2-7; 8 bases are a match to TRBD1. The CDR3 contains 14 residues. The V gene end was trimmed by 3 bases and the J gene end by 3 bases; junction bases not matched to a gene: 4. The V gene's germline CDR1 is MNHEY and CDR2 SVGAGI. Written as DNA, the CDR3 is TGTGCCAGCAGTTATACCGGGACAGGCTACGAGCAGTACTTC. This encodes CASSYTGTGYEQYF.

The V call is TRBV5-1, the J call TRBJ2-5; 8 nucleotides match TRBD1. Germline V gene lookup returns CDR1 SGHRS and CDR2 YFSETQ. The CDR3 extends over 16 amino acids. V lost 0 bases to trimming and J lost 5 bases; unmatched junction nucleotides: 9. CDR3 in amino acids: CASSLGWTGTAETQYF. In DNA form, the CDR3 reads TGCGCCAGCAGCTTGGGGTGGACAGGGACGGCGGAGACCCAGTACTTC.

V usage is TRBV5-1 and J usage is TRBJ1-3; D not resolved. Trimming stripped 4 bases from V and 0 bases from J, with 11 bases between. In germline, CDR1 is SGHRS, CDR2 YFSETQ. There are 15 residues in the CDR3. CDR3 nucleotides: TGCGCCAGCAGCACGGACGGGATCTCTGGAAACACCATATATTTT. As protein: CASSTDGISGNTIYF.

The V call is TRBV5-1, the J call TRBJ2-2, with 10 nucleotides matching TRBD2. CDR1 and CDR2 (germline): SGHRS, YFSETQ. The CDR3 is made up of 19 amino acids. The ends lost 0 bases at V and 7 bases at J; junction bases unmatched: 15. The CDR3 reads CASSLARLAGASVYGELFF. In DNA form, the CDR3 reads TGCGCCAGCAGCTTGGCCAGGCTAGCGGGAGCGTCGGTATACGGGGAGCTGTTTTTT.

This clonotype was detected only a few times. The V call is TRBV18, the J call TRBJ2-3; possible D gene TRBD2, 5 bases. Deletions cut 1 base from V and 2 bases from J, with 7 bases between. Germline CDR1 is KGHSH and CDR2 is LQKENI. This CDR3 has 14 amino acids. The CDR3 loop is CASSPREHTDTQYF. For the CDR3, the DNA is TGTGCCAGCTCACCACGGGAGCACACAGATACGCAGTATTTT.

This clonotype was seen a handful of times. The chain joins TRBV29-1 to TRBJ2-3, with 8 bases aligning to TRBD1. Per germline, CDR1 SQVTM and CDR2 ANQGSEA. This CDR3 region has 13 residues. Germline trimming cut 4 bases from V and 4 bases from J; bases unmatched to any gene: 4. The CDR3 loop reads CSVAGGGPDTQYF. CDR3 in DNA: TGCAGCGTTGCAGGGGGCGGTCCAGATACGCAGTATTTT.

V is TRBV18 and J is TRBJ1-4; D gene uncertain. There are 17 residues in the CDR3. Germline V gene sequence: CDR1 KGHSH, CDR2 LQKENI. The V and J ends lost 4 bases and 1 base respectively, with 16 bases between them. CDR3 protein: CASSRGPLIGTNEKLFF. CDR3 nucleotides: TGTGCCAGCTCACGCGGACCTTTGATCGGAACTAATGAAAAACTGTTTTTT.

This clonotype has more than one count but fewer than ten. The chain couples TRBV29-1 to TRBJ2-3, with D tentatively TRBD1 (6 bases). Trimming pared 7 bases from V and 0 bases from J, leaving 20 bases between. This CDR3 has 16 amino acids. The V gene's germline CDR1 is SQVTM and CDR2 ANQGSEA. CDR3 nucleotide sequence: TGCAGCGCCACCACCCCACCAGGGGCGAGCACAGATACGCAGTATTTT. As protein: CSATTPPGASTDTQYF.

This rearrangement joins TRBV2 to TRBJ2-1, with D maybe TRBD2 (5 bases). This CDR3 is 13 amino acids long. From germline, CDR1 is SNHLY and CDR2 FYNNEI. V shed 5 bases and J shed 5 bases, with 10 bases lying between them. The DNA for the CDR3 is TGTGCCAGCAGTATACCTAGCCACAATGAGCAGTTCTTC. Its protein is CASSIPSHNEQFF.

This clonotype was found a few times. The chain couples TRBV5-1 to TRBJ2-3; D not resolved. This CDR3 is built from 16 residues. Germline lookup yields CDR1 SGHRS and CDR2 YFSETQ. Trimming took 4 bases from V and 4 from J, leaving 19 bases between them. The CDR3 reads CASSASILSSADTQYF. CDR3 nucleotides: TGCGCCAGCAGCGCCTCCATTCTTTCTAGTGCAGATACGCAGTATTTT.

A few counts support this clonotype. V is TRBV7-2 and J is TRBJ2-2; 7 bases match TRBD2. J gave up 0 bases and V 7 bases, and 5 bases lay outside the gene matches. Germline V CDR1 and CDR2: SGHTA, FQGNSA. The CDR3 spans 15 residues. The CDR3 DNA is TGTGCCAGCACCAAAAGCGGGGCGAACACCGGGGAGCTGTTTTTT. This translates into CASTKSGANTGELFF.

This chain links TRBV7-9 with TRBJ1-6; D not certain. V was trimmed by 5 bases and J by 8 bases, leaving 13 bases between them. CDR1 and CDR2 from the germline V gene are SEHNR and FQNEAQ (reference sequence). CDR3 length: 14 residues. CDR3 amino acids: CASSKGRLDSPLHF. DNA for the CDR3: TGTGCCAGCAGCAAGGGCCGCCTCGATTCACCCCTCCACTTT.

This clonotype was recorded at least ten times. The chain employs TRBV9 and TRBJ2-1; 8 positions agree with TRBD2. The CDR3 has 14 residues. The V gene's germline CDR1 is SGDLS and CDR2 YYNGEE. The V gene end was trimmed by 0 bases and the J gene end by 10 bases; junction bases not matched to a gene: 6. The CDR3 region is CASSVGSAGEEQFF. The DNA of the CDR3 is TGTGCCAGCAGCGTAGGGTCAGCGGGAGAAGAGCAGTTCTTC.

The chain recombines TRBV3-1 with TRBJ1-2, with D hard to call. The CDR3 sequence is 16 residues long. In germline, CDR1 is LGHDT, CDR2 YNNKEL (reference sequence). V was trimmed by 0 bases and J by 8 bases, leaving 19 bases between them. CDR3 region: CASSQDRIIPREGYTF. The DNA of the CDR3 is TGTGCCAGCAGCCAAGATCGGATCATTCCGAGAGAGGGCTACACCTTC.

The chain joins TRBV9 to TRBJ2-3; D may be TRBD2 (8 bases). Germline V gene sequence: CDR1 SGDLS, CDR2 YYNGEE. The CDR3 contains 17 residues. Trimming pared 3 bases from V and 5 bases from J, leaving 22 bases between. The CDR3 protein is CASSAAEGAGGIDTQYF. DNA for the CDR3: TGTGCCAGCAGCGCCGCCGAGGGGGCGGGGGGAATAGATACGCAGTATTTT.

In its sample, this clonotype was seen many times. The rearrangement uses TRBV7-9 and TRBJ2-1; TRBD2 aligns across 11 bases. Germline CDR1 and CDR2: SEHNR and FQNEAQ (reference sequence). The trim removed 6 bases at V and 5 bases at J, leaving 6 bases unmatched. The CDR3 has 15 residues. The chain's CDR3 is CASSQGTSGNNEQFF. The CDR3 nucleotides read TGTGCCAGCAGTCAGGGGACTAGCGGCAACAATGAGCAGTTCTTC.

This clonotype was picked up many times. The CDR3 loop is CASSPSTREQYF. As DNA, the CDR3 is TGTGCCAGCTCACCCTCGACCCGGGAGCAGTACTTC. V gene TRBV18 combines with J gene TRBJ2-7, with D hard to call. The CDR3 runs to 12 residues. The V end was cut by 3 bases, the J end by 7 bases, with 10 bases between. The V gene's germline CDR1 is KGHSH and CDR2 LQKENI.

This clonotype was seen once. This sequence joins TRBV7-2 and TRBJ1-2; D perhaps matches TRBD1 (6 bases). This CDR3 comprises 17 residues. Trimming pared 5 bases from V and 6 bases from J, leaving 25 bases between. Germline V gene data show CDR1 as SGHTA and CDR2 as FQGNSA. CDR3: CASSISTRQAPRDGYTF. The DNA of the CDR3 is TGTGCCAGCAGCATTTCCACGAGACAGGCCCCCCGTGATGGCTACACCTTC.

This clonotype was found a few times. The chain combines TRBV5-1 with TRBJ2-7, with D possibly being TRBD1 or TRBD2 (7 bases each). V was cut by 4 bases and J by 3 bases, with 23 bases left in between. Germline-derived CDR1 and CDR2 are SGHRS and YFSETQ. The CDR3 has 17 residues. The DNA of the CDR3 is TGCGCCAGCAGCCCGGGGGAGGGGGCCCAACCACTCTACGAGCAGTACTTC. Its protein is CASSPGEGAQPLYEQYF.

The chain uses TRBV6-5 and TRBJ1-5, with a possible D match to TRBD1 (5 bases). The germline CDR1 and CDR2 sequences are MNHEY and SVGAGI. V was trimmed by 4 bases and J by 7 bases, leaving 14 bases between them. The CDR3 runs to 14 residues. The CDR3 sequence: CASSFRAGGQPQHF. CDR3 nucleotide sequence: TGTGCCAGCAGTTTTAGGGCCGGGGGACAGCCCCAGCATTTT.

The rearrangement links TRBV4-2 to TRBJ2-7; TRBD1 agrees at 8 bases. Trimming took 0 bases from V and 1 from J; bases not matched to a gene: 8. CDR3 size: 17 residues. Germline V gives CDR1 LGHNA, CDR2 YNFKEQ. The CDR3 DNA reads TGTGCCAGCAGCCAAGAGTCCACAGGGGGGCTTTCCTACGAGCAGTACTTC. Residues: CASSQESTGGLSYEQYF.

The rearrangement links TRBV7-3 to TRBJ2-1, with D possibly TRBD2 on 5 matching bases. CDR1 SGHTA and CDR2 FQGTGA come from the germline V gene. V was clipped by 5 bases and J by 7 bases, with 12 bases between them. CDR3 size: 13 residues. CDR3: CASSPRVNNEQFF. CDR3 sequence (DNA): TGTGCCAGCAGCCCGCGGGTAAATAATGAGCAGTTCTTC.

The sample holds many counts of this clonotype. The V call is TRBV12-3 or TRBV12-4, the J call TRBJ1-2, with 7 bases lining up with TRBD1. Trimming removed 6 bases from V and 6 bases from J; junction bases left unmatched: 7. CDR3 length: 13 residues. The chain's CDR3 is CASSPDRVNGYTF. As DNA, the CDR3 is TGTGCCAGCAGCCCAGACAGGGTCAATGGCTACACCTTC.

This clonotype occurred a few times. The V and J genes are TRBV15 and TRBJ2-2; D is possibly TRBD1 (6 bases). The CDR3 totals 14 residues. CDR1 and CDR2 from the germline V gene are LNHNV and YYDKDF (reference sequence). Trimming shortened V by 4 bases and J by 6 bases, and 12 bases separated the two germline ends. The CDR3 region is CATSNHRESGELFF. CDR3 nucleotide sequence: TGTGCCACCAGCAACCACAGGGAGTCCGGGGAGCTGTTTTTT. The whole variable domain, filled in from reference TRBV15 and TRBJ2-2, reads DAMVIQNPRYQVTQFGKPVTLSCSQTLNHNVMYWYQQKSSQAPKLLFHYYDKDFNNEADTPDNFQSRRPNTSFCFLDIRSPGLGDTAMYLCATSNHRESGELFFGEGSRLTVL.

The J gene is TRBJ2-3, the V gene TRBV5-1; D gene unclear. Germline-derived CDR1 and CDR2 are SGHRS and YFSETQ. The length of the CDR3 is 14 residues. V gave up 7 bases and J gave up 4 bases, with 16 bases separating them. CDR3 protein: CASRMDFFSDTQYF. The CDR3 nucleotides are TGCGCCAGCCGGATGGATTTTTTTTCAGATACGCAGTATTTT.

This clonotype showed up just a few times. This chain joins TRBV6-2 or TRBV6-3 and TRBJ2-2; D gene unclear. Germline V gene data show CDR1 as MNHEY and CDR2 as SVGEGT. Trimming stripped 6 bases from V and 14 bases from J, with 19 bases between. The CDR3 totals 13 residues. The CDR3 spells CASSPGSTRILFF. CDR3 nucleotides: TGTGCCAGCAGCCCCGGCAGCACCCGTATCCTGTTTTTT.